The 28 T cell receptor beta chains given below trace back to one sample, sequenced in a study of blood T cell repertoires in COVID-19. Repertoires were generated with immunoSEQ multiplex PCR, while TCRdb's copy carries only in-frame clones and drops some. The sample includes 350,000 to 450,000 clones, roughly 90% of them seen just once. Sequenced: PBMCs or T cells enriched from blood (not recorded which). The receptors come from a woman in her forties who had been exposed to COVID-19.

The rearrangement joins TRBV6-6 to TRBJ2-7; 8 bases map to TRBD2. The ends lost 7 bases at V and 0 bases at J; junction bases unmatched: 8. The CDR3 runs to 15 residues. Germline loops: CDR1 MNHNY, CDR2 SVGAGI (reference sequence). The CDR3 DNA follows: TGTGCCAGCAACCCAGCGCGGGGGGACTCCTACGAGCAGTACTTC. It is translated as CASNPARGDSYEQYF.

The chain couples TRBV19 to TRBJ2-3; no clear D. The length of the CDR3 is 13 residues. Trimming shortened V by 4 bases and J by 4 bases, and 9 bases separated the two germline ends. From germline, CDR1 is LNHDA and CDR2 SQIVND (reference sequence). The CDR3 protein is CASSRDIPDTQYF. In DNA, the CDR3 is TGTGCCAGTAGTAGAGACATTCCAGATACGCAGTATTTT.

The chain combines TRBV18 with TRBJ2-3, with D unresolved. Germline V gene lookup returns CDR1 KGHSH and CDR2 LQKENI. Trimming cost V 5 bases and J 3 bases, with 9 bases left between them. This CDR3 comprises 13 residues. DNA for the CDR3: TGTGCCAGCTCAGGCGGCTTAACAGATACGCAGTATTTT. Encoded protein: CASSGGLTDTQYF.

About this clone: Other DNA sequences of this sample code for an identical CDR3. V gene TRBV27 combines with J gene TRBJ2-1, with 8 bases matching TRBD2. The trim removed 5 bases at V and 1 base at J, leaving 1 base unmatched. The CDR3 has 14 residues. Germline lookup yields CDR1 MNHEY and CDR2 SMNVEV (reference sequence). The CDR3 sequence is CASSTSGSYNEQFF. DNA for the CDR3: TGTGCCAGCAGTACTAGCGGATCCTACAATGAGCAGTTCTTC.

The chain carries TRBV6-5 and TRBJ2-7; 7 bases match TRBD2. From germline, CDR1 is MNHEY and CDR2 SVGAGI. J gave up 0 bases and V 5 bases, and 7 bases lay outside the gene matches. This CDR3 region has 15 residues. In DNA form, the CDR3 reads TGTGCCAGCAGTCCAAAGCGGGGTAGCTCCTACGAGCAGTACTTC. Protein: CASSPKRGSSYEQYF.

The J gene is TRBJ2-3, the V gene TRBV7-9; 8 bases agree with TRBD2. The CDR3 has 15 amino acids. Losses at the gene ends were 5 bases for V and 3 bases for J; bases not matched to a gene: 7. The V gene's germline CDR1 is SEHNR and CDR2 FQNEAQ (reference sequence). DNA of the CDR3: TGTGCCAGCAGCCCGAGCGGGGGTGGTACAGATACGCAGTATTTT. Translating it yields CASSPSGGGTDTQYF.

The chain is built from TRBV7-9 and TRBJ1-1, with TRBD1 identical over 8 bases. The V gene's germline CDR1 is SEHNR and CDR2 FQNEAQ (reference sequence). The CDR3 consists of 13 residues. The V gene end was trimmed by 5 bases and the J gene end by 4 bases; junction bases not matched to a gene: 3. This CDR3 reads CASSGDRSTEAFF. The CDR3 coding sequence is TGTGCCAGCAGCGGGGACAGGAGCACTGAAGCTTTCTTT.

The chain recombines TRBV18 with TRBJ2-7; TRBD1 aligns across 8 bases. V lost 3 bases to trimming and J lost 2 bases; unmatched junction nucleotides: 6. There are 15 residues in the CDR3. Per germline, CDR1 KGHSH and CDR2 LQKENI. The CDR3 sequence: CASSPTGQEAYEQYF. The CDR3 DNA reads TGTGCCAGCTCACCCACGGGACAGGAGGCCTACGAGCAGTACTTC.

The rearrangement uses TRBV6-5 and TRBJ2-6; D perhaps matches TRBD1 (6 bases). The CDR3 extends over 15 amino acids. V lost 5 bases and J 4 bases, leaving 12 bases between the germline ends. Looked up from germline, CDR1 is MNHEY and CDR2 is SVGAGI. The CDR3 sequence: CASSRTGSGANVLTF. The DNA for the CDR3 is TGTGCCAGCAGTCGTACAGGGTCCGGGGCCAACGTCCTGACTTTC.

This clone has a handful of counts. The chain couples TRBV6-5 to TRBJ1-1, with D possibly matching TRBD1 (6 bases). CDR3 size: 13 residues. CDR1 and CDR2 from the germline V gene are MNHEY and SVGAGI. V was shortened by 6 bases and J by 4 bases, with 12 bases between the two germline ends. The CDR3 DNA reads as TGTGCCAGCAGGCGAACAGGGAGCACTGAAGCTTTCTTT. It encodes CASRRTGSTEAFF.

The gene calls are TRBV7-2 and TRBJ1-3; no definite D call. Germline V CDR1 and CDR2: SGHTA, FQGNSA. The length of the CDR3 is 13 residues. Trimming cost V 1 base and J 15 bases, with 16 bases left between them. The CDR3: CASSLDSTGSEYF. The CDR3 nucleotides read TGTGCCAGCAGCTTAGATTCTACGGGAAGTGAATATTTT. Based on the CDR3 plus reference TRBV7-2 and TRBJ1-3, the full variable domain is GAGVSQSPSNKVTEKGKDVELRCDPISGHTALYWYRQSLGQGLEFLIYFQGNSAPDKSGLPSDRFSAERTGGSVSTLTIQRTQQEDSAVYLCASSLDSTGSEYFGEGSWLTVV.

A single count supports this clone. The CDR3 bases are TGTGCCACCAGTGCAGGGGGCCAAGGCTACACCTTC. Translated, it gives CATSAGGQGYTF. The V call is TRBV24-1, the J call TRBJ1-2; the match to TRBD1 covers 8 bases. Trimming cost V 5 bases and J 8 bases; bases outside gene matches: 3. Germline V gives CDR1 KGHDR, CDR2 SFDVKD. CDR3 length: 12 residues.

The chain uses TRBV24-1 and TRBJ1-2; D possibly corresponds to TRBD1 (5 bases). Germline V gives CDR1 KGHDR, CDR2 SFDVKD. This CDR3 is built from 13 residues. V dropped 10 bases and J dropped 6 bases, with 17 bases sitting between them. The CDR3 nucleotides are TGTGCCACTCCTGGGGGGGTGGAAAATGGCTACACCTTC. It specifies CATPGGVENGYTF.

The chain has TRBV7-2 and TRBJ1-3; D unresolved. From germline, CDR1 is SGHTA and CDR2 FQGNSA. V shed 7 bases and J shed 1 base, with 17 bases lying between them. The CDR3 is 16 residues long. The CDR3 reads CASNPRGSDSGNTIYF. DNA of the CDR3: TGTGCCAGCAACCCGCGGGGTTCAGATTCTGGAAACACCATATATTTT.

This chain uses TRBV5-4 with TRBJ1-4; a possible D gene is TRBD1 (5 bases). Germline CDR1 reads SGHNT; CDR2 reads YYREEE (reference sequence). V was pared by 4 bases and J by 12 bases, with 19 bases between. The CDR3 has 14 amino acids. This chain's CDR3 is CASSPGGVEEELFF. The CDR3 nucleotides read TGTGCCAGCAGCCCTGGGGGGGTCGAAGAGGAACTGTTTTTT.

This sequence joins TRBV5-6 and TRBJ2-5; perhaps TRBD2 as D (5 bases). Deletions cut 3 bases from V and 5 bases from J, with 14 bases between. This CDR3 spans 14 amino acids. The germline V gene has CDR1 SGHDT and CDR2 YYEEEE. CDR3 residues: CASSYGLEEETQYF. CDR3 in DNA: TGTGCCAGCAGCTACGGACTCGAGGAGGAGACCCAGTACTTC.

This sequence joins TRBV30 and TRBJ2-7; tentatively, D is TRBD2 (6 bases). This CDR3 spans 16 amino acids. V was trimmed by 0 bases and J by 4 bases, leaving 19 bases between them. CDR1 and CDR2 from the germline V gene are GTSNPN and SVGIG (reference sequence). The CDR3, as DNA: TGTGCCTGGAGTGTAGGTTCGGGACTCAGTAGTTACGAGCAGTACTTC. Protein product: CAWSVGSGLSSYEQYF. The full variable domain, completed using reference TRBV30 and TRBJ2-7, is SQTIHQWPATLVQPVGSPLSLECTVEGTSNPNLYWYRQAAGRGLQLLFYSVGIGQISSEVPQNLSASRPQDRQFILSSKKLLLSDSGFYLCAWSVGSGLSSYEQYFGPGTRLTVT.

This chain connects TRBV12-5 to TRBJ2-6; TRBD1 might be the D (6 bases). The CDR3 totals 17 residues. The V gene's germline CDR1 is LGHNT and CDR2 FRNRAP. Deletions cut 0 bases from V and 0 bases from J, with 9 bases between. CDR3 sequence: CASGLVLGASGANVLTF. The CDR3 DNA reads as TGTGCTAGTGGTTTGGTACTGGGGGCCTCTGGGGCCAACGTCCTGACTTTC.

The genes are TRBV5-8 and TRBJ1-2; no firm D call. The CDR3 is made up of 15 amino acids. Germline assignment: CDR1 SGHTS and CDR2 YDEGEE. V lost 1 base and J lost 7, with 17 bases in between. The CDR3 DNA sequence: TGTGCCAGCAGCTTGAGCGTGATTTCCTATGGTGGCTACACCTTC. This codes for CASSLSVISYGGYTF.

This chain links TRBV27 with TRBJ1-2; D may be TRBD1 (6 bases). V was clipped by 3 bases and J by 2 bases, with 13 bases between them. The V gene's germline CDR1 is MNHEY and CDR2 SMNVEV (reference sequence). The CDR3 consists of 15 residues. The CDR3 sequence: CASSFQGTLNYGYTF. CDR3 coding DNA: TGTGCCAGCAGTTTCCAGGGGACCTTGAACTATGGCTACACCTTC.

The J gene is TRBJ2-7, the V gene TRBV6-5, with 7 bases matching TRBD1. The CDR3 runs to 15 residues. With V trimmed by 10 bases and J by 1 base, 13 bases remained unmatched. CDR1 and CDR2 (germline): MNHEY, SVGAGI. The CDR3 spells CATREGAPTSYEQYF. For the CDR3, the DNA is TGTGCCACCCGAGAGGGGGCCCCTACTTCCTACGAGCAGTACTTC.

The CDR3 bases are TGTGCCAGCAGCGCCTCTGGCAGGGGGGAAGAGACCCAGTACTTC. Residues: CASSASGRGEETQYF. The V call is TRBV13, the J call TRBJ2-5; a weak D match, TRBD1 (7 bases). The V gene's germline CDR1 is PRHDT and CDR2 FYEKMQ (reference sequence). V dropped 5 bases and J dropped 3 bases, with 16 bases sitting between them. CDR3 length equals 15 residues.

V usage is TRBV13 and J usage is TRBJ2-5, with TRBD1 matching over 8 bases. V dropped 5 bases and J dropped 0; count of bases not matched to a gene: 11. CDR3 length: 17 residues. Germline-derived CDR1 and CDR2 are PRHDT and FYEKMQ (reference sequence). The CDR3 sequence: CASSPTRPDRDQETQYF. The CDR3 DNA is TGTGCCAGCAGCCCCACCCGACCGGACAGGGACCAAGAGACCCAGTACTTC.

The V call is TRBV27, the J call TRBJ1-2, with 12 positions matching TRBD1. The CDR3 is 15 amino acids. The germline V gene encodes CDR1 MNHEY and CDR2 SMNVEV (reference sequence). V trimming: 2 bases; J trimming: 6 bases; junction bases outside the gene matches: 4. The CDR3 DNA follows: TGTGCCAGCAGTTTAGGGGGACAGGGGGCTGATGGCTACACCTTC. Amino acids: CASSLGGQGADGYTF.

The rearrangement uses TRBV9 and TRBJ1-2; D unclear. The V gene lost 0 bases and the J gene lost 6 bases, with 6 bases spanning the gap. Germline assignment: CDR1 SGDLS and CDR2 YYNGEE. The CDR3 is 12 residues long. The CDR3 coding sequence is TGTGCCAGCAGCGTAGGCCTAGATGGCTACACCTTC. It translates to CASSVGLDGYTF.

The J gene is TRBJ1-2, the V gene TRBV15, with 9 bases identical to TRBD1. With 4 bases clipped from V and 4 bases from J, the junction kept 4 bases outside the gene matches. From germline, CDR1 is LNHNV and CDR2 YYDKDF (reference sequence). The CDR3 has 14 residues. CDR3 amino acids: CATSTGTGSYGYTF. CDR3 coding DNA: TGTGCCACCAGCACTGGGACAGGGTCCTATGGCTACACCTTC.

This clone was observed a few times. The chain combines TRBV27 with TRBJ1-1, with 9 bases lining up with TRBD1. The CDR3 has 15 residues. From germline, CDR1 is MNHEY and CDR2 SMNVEV (reference sequence). J gave up 1 base and V 8 bases, and 8 bases lay outside the gene matches. The CDR3 spells CASLARDRENTEAFF. For the CDR3, the DNA is TGTGCCAGCTTAGCCCGGGACAGGGAGAACACTGAAGCTTTCTTT.

This chain joins TRBV12-3 or TRBV12-4 and TRBJ1-1, with 9 bases identical to TRBD1. The trim removed 7 bases at V and 7 bases at J, leaving 7 bases unmatched. The CDR3 extends over 13 amino acids. The CDR3 DNA reads as TGTGCCAGCAAGCCGACAGGGGGTAATGAAGCTTTCTTT. Its translation: CASKPTGGNEAFF.